This T cell receptor beta chain was profiled in a study of T cell changes during pregnancy in multiple sclerosis. Some clones are missing from TCRdb's copy, which holds only in-frame ones; the method was immunoSEQ multiplex PCR. The table includes approximately 45,000 clones, roughly 92% detected once. Germline values: CDR1 MDHEN, CDR2 SYDVKM. Trimming at V came to 8 bases and at J to 0 bases, leaving 14 bases not matched to a gene. The CDR3 is 18 residues long. This specimen was CD4+ T cells from peripheral blood mononuclear cells, taken in the first trimester of pregnancy. The chain uses TRBV28 and TRBJ2-1; 9 nucleotides match TRBD2. This receptor was identified in a female donor with multiple sclerosis, enrolled in a pregnancy study. Here the CDR3 DNA reads TGTGCCAGCCACTCCGGGACTAGCTATGGAAGCTCCTACAATGAGCAGTTCTTC. Amino acids: CASHSGTSYGSSYNEQFF.